This T cell receptor beta chain was observed in a study of blood T cells in healthy people across ages. Each sample used at least 6.5 million PBMCs. Germline CDR1 KGHSH, CDR2 LQKENI. This CDR3 spans 15 amino acids. V was clipped by 8 bases and J by 1 base; unmatched bases: 10. This clonotype was recorded at least ten times. A second roughly 7 to 11 cycle PCR used barcoded and J-beta primers. TCRdb recomputed calls from the 5' RACE reads with MiXCR, one row per CDR3 protein. The profile shows 710,000 or so distinct CDR3 sequences, 32% of them singletons. The gene calls are TRBV18 and TRBJ2-7; 8 bases are shared with TRBD2. Source material: blood. The receptor's source is a woman older than 75 in good health. The CDR3: CASSPLPGGSYEQYF. CDR3 bases: TGTGCCAGCAGCCCCCTCCCGGGGGGGTCCTACGAGCAGTACTTC.